Listed here is a single T cell receptor (beta chain). Antigen unknown. Thawed PBMCs were FACS-sorted into unstimulated CD4+CD25+CD127- regulatory T cells, CD4+CD25- non-regulatory cells, CD4 and CD8 cells. The record originates from a study of Tregs in tolerant kidney transplant recipients. V was pared by 2 bases and J by 4 bases, with 6 bases between. CDR1 and CDR2 from the germline V gene are KGHSY and FQNENV. The CDR3 loop spans 13 amino acids. Overall study findings and caveats: The small number of patients limits these findings pending further validation. The most relevant donor-specific Treg TCRbeta repertoire apparently came from expansion with activated donor B cells. Biological reproducibility was not directly addressed in this study.

Assay used: immunoSEQ multiplex PCR; TCRdb lists only in-frame clones, some missing. The sample comprises 110,000 or so clones, 92% of which are singletons, and approximately 0.59% rests with the top ten. This receptor was taken from a human donor in good health. This rearrangement joins TRBV16 to TRBJ1-5, with TRBD1 as a possible D gene (5 bases). Sequenced: CD4+ T cells from blood. Here the CDR3 DNA reads TGTGCCAGCAGCCAACAGGGTAATCAGCCCCAGCATTTT. Its protein product is CASSQQGNQPQHF.